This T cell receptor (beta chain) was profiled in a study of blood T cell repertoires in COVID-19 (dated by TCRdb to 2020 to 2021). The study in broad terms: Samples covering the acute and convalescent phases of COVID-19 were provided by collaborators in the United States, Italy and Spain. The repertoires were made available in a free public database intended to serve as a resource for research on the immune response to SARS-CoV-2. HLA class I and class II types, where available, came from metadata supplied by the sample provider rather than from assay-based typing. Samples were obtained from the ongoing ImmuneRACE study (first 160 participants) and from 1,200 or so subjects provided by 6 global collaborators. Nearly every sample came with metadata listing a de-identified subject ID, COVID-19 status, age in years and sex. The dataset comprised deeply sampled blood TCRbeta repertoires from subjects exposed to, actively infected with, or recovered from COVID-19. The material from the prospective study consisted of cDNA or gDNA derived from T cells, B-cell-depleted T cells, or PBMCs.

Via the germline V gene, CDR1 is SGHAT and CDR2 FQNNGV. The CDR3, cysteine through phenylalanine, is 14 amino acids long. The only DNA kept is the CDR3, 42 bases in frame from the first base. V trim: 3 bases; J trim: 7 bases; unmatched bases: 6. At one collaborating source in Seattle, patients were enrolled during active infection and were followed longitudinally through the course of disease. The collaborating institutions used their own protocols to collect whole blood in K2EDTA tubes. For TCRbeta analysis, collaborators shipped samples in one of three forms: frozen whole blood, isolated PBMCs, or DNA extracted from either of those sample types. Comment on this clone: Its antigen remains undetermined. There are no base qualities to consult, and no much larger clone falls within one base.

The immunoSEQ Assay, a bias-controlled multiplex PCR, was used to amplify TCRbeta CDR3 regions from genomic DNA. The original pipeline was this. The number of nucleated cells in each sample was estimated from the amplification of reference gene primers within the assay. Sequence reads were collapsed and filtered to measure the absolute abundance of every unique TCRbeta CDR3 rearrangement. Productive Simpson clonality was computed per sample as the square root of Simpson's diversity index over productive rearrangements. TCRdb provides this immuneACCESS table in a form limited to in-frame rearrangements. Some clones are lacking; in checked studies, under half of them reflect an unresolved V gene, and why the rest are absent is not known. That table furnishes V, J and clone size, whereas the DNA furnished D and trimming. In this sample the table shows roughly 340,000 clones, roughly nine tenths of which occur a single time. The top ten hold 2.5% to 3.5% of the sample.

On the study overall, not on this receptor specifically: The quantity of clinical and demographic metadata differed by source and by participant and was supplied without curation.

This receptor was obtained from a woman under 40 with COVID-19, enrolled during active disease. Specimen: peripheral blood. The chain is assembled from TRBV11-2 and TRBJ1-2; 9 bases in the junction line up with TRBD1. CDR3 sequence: CASSFGTGMSGYTF. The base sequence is TGTGCCAGCAGCTTCGGGACAGGGATGAGTGGCTACACCTTC.